Sequencing of this T cell receptor (beta chain) was carried out in a study of blood T cell repertoires in COVID-19. As for the study in general: Collection of acute and convalescent COVID-19 samples took place in the United States, Italy and Spain. PBMCs, B-cell-depleted T cells, or T cells provided the cDNA or gDNA that made up the material.

Data came from immunoSEQ multiplex PCR; TCRdb stores just in-frame clones and leaves some out. The sample carries 80,000 or so clones, around 86% recorded once. This CDR3 spans 16 amino acids. The V segment lost 4 bases and the J segment 5 bases; nucleotides outside the gene matches: 13. Looked up from germline, CDR1 is SGHTS and CDR2 is YDEGEE. The gene calls are TRBV5-8 and TRBJ2-5, with TRBD1 matching over 8 bases. This TCR was sampled from an older man with acute or convalescent COVID-19. The material sequenced was peripheral blood. The CDR3 bases are TGTGCCAGCAGCCTTGGACAGGGAAAAAGCAAGGAGACCCAGTACTTC. This encodes CASSLGQGKSKETQYF.